What follows are 28 T cell receptor beta chains derived from one specimen sequenced in a study of metastatic and nonmetastatic thyroid tumors. There were no patients who had received any treatment before thyroid surgery. TCRdb reanalyzed the PCR reads with MiXCR. The sample includes roughly 98,000 clones, about 15% seen only once; the top ten take 3.6%. Specimen: blood. These receptors were taken from a female donor with papillary thyroid cancer or a benign thyroid nodule (not recorded which). Some clones in this sample may be carry-over from other donors' samples.

The table lists this clone with many counts. The gene calls are TRBV7-3 and TRBJ1-1; D unclear. Germline CDR1 reads SGHTA; CDR2 reads FQGTGA. Trimming pared 0 bases from V and 0 bases from J, leaving 2 bases between. CDR3 length: 13 amino acids. CDR3 region: CASSLTVNTEAFF. CDR3 nucleotides: TGTGCCAGCAGCTTAACGGTGAACACTGAAGCTTTCTTT.

This clone was counted many times. This chain links TRBV5-4 with TRBJ2-3; a possible D gene is TRBD1 (5 bases). The V end was cut by 4 bases, the J end by 1 base, with 16 bases between. Germline V gives CDR1 SGHNT, CDR2 YYREEE (reference sequence). The CDR3 is 16 residues long. In DNA form, the CDR3 reads TGTGCCAGCAGCATGACCCCAAGCAGGGGCACAGATACGCAGTATTTT. Protein product: CASSMTPSRGTDTQYF.

In the case of this clone: The junction does not match germline at one end; this may be a read error. J is TRBJ1-6 and V is TRBV5-1; possible D gene TRBD1, 5 bases. This CDR3 spans 15 amino acids. Looked up from germline, CDR1 is SGHRS and CDR2 is YFSETQ. CDR3 in DNA: TGCTCCAGCAGCTTGTCCGGAGGGGACGCTTCACCCCTCCACTTT. This translates into CSSSLSGGDASPLHF.

About this clone itself: A read error may be the cause here, since a much bigger clone is one base away. This CDR3 is also generated by other DNA sequences in the sample. V is TRBV7-9 and J is TRBJ2-5; possibly TRBD1 for D (6 bases). The CDR3 covers 16 residues. V lost 2 bases, J lost 1 base, and 14 bases lay in between. CDR1 SEHNR and CDR2 FQNEAQ come from the germline V gene (reference sequence). The CDR3 sequence is CASSLRPGQLQETQYF. The DNA of the CDR3 is TGTGCCAGCAGCTTAAGGCCTGGACAGCTCCAAGAGACCCAGTACTTC.

This clone has just a few counts. The V gene is TRBV6-1, the J gene TRBJ2-2, with D perhaps matching TRBD1 or TRBD2 (6 bases each). V lost 8 bases and J lost 7, with 17 bases in between. Germline loops: CDR1 MNHNS, CDR2 SASEGT. The CDR3 length is 14 residues. Here the CDR3 reads CASFPTGAFGELFF. In DNA, the CDR3 is TGTGCCAGCTTTCCCACGGGGGCATTCGGGGAGCTGTTTTTT.

Concerning this clone: A much more abundant neighbour one base away suggests this may be a read error. This chain connects TRBV20-1 to TRBJ2-5, with a tentative D call TRBD2 (7 bases). The CDR3 has 17 amino acids. From germline, CDR1 is DFQATT and CDR2 SNEGSKA (reference sequence). The V end lost 0 bases, the J end lost 2 bases, and 19 bases lay between the germline ends. CDR3 residues: CSARDFGGAPVQETQYF. CDR3 DNA: TGCAGTGCTAGAGATTTTGGGGGGGCACCAGTGCAAGAGACCCAGTACTTC.

This sequence joins TRBV6-2 or TRBV6-3 and TRBJ2-3, with 7 bases matching TRBD1. J gave up 3 bases and V 4 bases, and 13 bases lay outside the gene matches. The CDR3 loop spans 17 amino acids. Germline lookup yields CDR1 MNHEY and CDR2 SVGEGT. The CDR3 coding sequence is TGTGCCAGCAGTTCCGGTTCCGGGACAGTATATACAGATACGCAGTATTTT. Its translation is CASSSGSGTVYTDTQYF.

This clone was seen many times. The chain combines TRBV7-9 with TRBJ1-4; 7 bases are a match to TRBD1. With V trimmed by 5 bases and J by 4 bases, 4 bases remained unmatched. Germline V gene lookup returns CDR1 SEHNR and CDR2 FQNEAQ (reference sequence). The CDR3 covers 14 residues. CDR3 nucleotide sequence: TGTGCCAGCAGCCGGGACAGAAGTAATGAAAAACTGTTTTTT. The encoded protein is CASSRDRSNEKLFF.

V usage is TRBV5-1 and J usage is TRBJ1-2, with 9 bases fitting TRBD1. This CDR3 has 15 residues. Germline-derived CDR1 and CDR2 are SGHRS and YFSETQ. V was clipped by 4 bases and J by 8 bases; unmatched bases: 12. This chain's CDR3 is CASSDPGQGVSGYTF. The CDR3 DNA follows: TGCGCCAGCAGCGACCCGGGACAGGGAGTCTCGGGCTACACCTTC.

V and J are TRBV5-4 and TRBJ1-2, with D unclear. The CDR3 is made up of 14 amino acids. Looked up from germline, CDR1 is SGHNT and CDR2 is YYREEE (reference sequence). V lost 0 bases to trimming and J lost 8 bases, with 14 bases between them. The CDR3 region has the DNA TGTGCCAGCAGCTTGGATTCGACTATCGGAGGCTACACCTTC. Amino acids: CASSLDSTIGGYTF.

Ten or more counts support this clone. In the same sample, other DNA sequences code for this CDR3. The rearrangement joins TRBV20-1 to TRBJ2-2, with TRBD1 matching over 11 bases. The V segment lost 6 bases and the J segment 7 bases; nucleotides outside the gene matches: 10. Germline CDR1 is DFQATT and CDR2 is SNEGSKA (reference sequence). The CDR3 sequence is 15 residues long. The CDR3 DNA reads as TGCAGTGCCCCGCTAGGGACAGGGGGGGTCGGGGAGCTGTTTTTT. Translating it yields CSAPLGTGGVGELFF.

Ten or more counts support this clone. The V and J genes are TRBV3-1 and TRBJ2-7; a weak D match, TRBD2 (6 bases). The V end lost 1 base, the J end lost 4 bases, and 11 bases lay between the germline ends. The CDR3 has 14 amino acids. Per the germline V gene, CDR1 is LGHDT and CDR2 is YNNKEL (reference sequence). CDR3 residues: CASSQGTSSYEQYF. CDR3 sequence (DNA): TGTGCCAGCAGCCAAGGCACTAGCAGTTACGAGCAGTACTTC.

This clone was seen at least ten times. The CDR3 protein is CASSFRDRDADTQYF. The CDR3, as DNA: TGCGCCAGCAGCTTCCGGGACAGGGACGCAGATACGCAGTATTTT. V gene TRBV5-1 combines with J gene TRBJ2-3, with 9 bases identical to TRBD1. The CDR3 has 15 amino acids. With 2 bases clipped from V and 4 bases from J, the junction kept 5 bases outside the gene matches. The germline V gene encodes CDR1 SGHRS and CDR2 YFSETQ.

The chain recombines TRBV3-1 with TRBJ2-7; D assignment may be TRBD1 or TRBD2 (6 bases each). With 3 bases removed from V and 0 bases from J, the gap between germline ends came to 9 bases. This CDR3 contains 14 residues. Germline loops: CDR1 LGHDT, CDR2 YNNKEL (reference sequence). The CDR3 nucleotides read TGTGCCAGCAGCCAGAGGGGGGTCTCCTACGAGCAGTACTTC. Translated: CASSQRGVSYEQYF.

This clone was observed at least ten times. This chain connects TRBV10-2 to TRBJ1-5, with unresolved D. The V gene's germline CDR1 is WSHSY and CDR2 SAAADI. The CDR3 has 14 amino acids. With 3 bases removed from V and 9 bases from J, the gap between germline ends came to 15 bases. DNA for the CDR3: TGCGCCAGCAGTGATGCGAGGGAAAGGTTGCCCCAGCATTTT. Translating gives CASSDARERLPQHF.

This clone was counted many times. The chain is built from TRBV24-1 and TRBJ2-3; D perhaps matches TRBD2 (5 bases). The CDR3 length is 14 residues. Germline CDR1 KGHDR, CDR2 SFDVKD. Trimming took off 9 bases at V and 3 bases at J, with 15 bases between the two ends. The CDR3 region is CATRTATETDTQYF. The CDR3, as DNA: TGTGCCACCCGGACTGCCACTGAAACAGATACGCAGTATTTT.

The table lists this clone with a few counts. The chain combines TRBV18 with TRBJ2-5; 8 bases are shared with TRBD1. This CDR3 contains 15 residues. V was pared by 3 bases and J by 4 bases, with 7 bases of the junction left unmatched. The germline CDR1 and CDR2 sequences are KGHSH and LQKENI. DNA for the CDR3: TGTGCCAGCTCACCCCTACAGGACAGGGCAGAGACCCAGTACTTC. Amino acid sequence: CASSPLQDRAETQYF.

This clone was found many times. The chain joins TRBV12-3 or TRBV12-4 to TRBJ1-2, with D maybe TRBD1 (6 bases). V was cut by 7 bases and J by 4 bases, with 13 bases left in between. This CDR3 has 13 residues. This CDR3 is CASTITGTYGYTF. The CDR3 nucleotides are TGTGCCAGCACCATTACAGGGACCTATGGCTACACCTTC.

This clone was observed a single time. A single base separates this from a much larger clone, so it may be a read error. The V call is TRBV9, the J call TRBJ1-1; the D is unclear. With 6 bases removed from V and 2 bases from J, the gap between germline ends came to 17 bases. The CDR3 runs to 15 residues. Germline-derived CDR1 and CDR2 are SGDLS and YYNGEE. The CDR3 DNA reads as TGTGCCAGCACCCCACGATGGTCCCCCAACACTGAAGCTTTCTTT. Translating gives CASTPRWSPNTEAFF.

The sample holds many counts of this clone. J is TRBJ2-3 and V is TRBV7-3; D ambiguous. CDR3 length: 14 residues. Germline CDR1 and CDR2: SGHTA and FQGTGA. The ends were cut back, 5 bases at V and 0 bases at J, with 9 bases in the middle. The CDR3 reads CASSDGPSTDTQYF. DNA for the CDR3: TGTGCCAGCAGCGACGGGCCCAGCACAGATACGCAGTATTTT. Using reference TRBV7-3 and TRBJ2-3 for the parts outside the CDR3, the full variable domain is GAGVSQTPSNKVTEKGKYVELRCDPISGHTALYWYRQSLGQGPEFLIYFQGTGAADDSGLPNDRFFAVRPEGSVSTLKIQRTERGDSAVYLCASSDGPSTDTQYFGPGTRLTVL.

This chain links TRBV5-4 with TRBJ1-4; D is perhaps TRBD1 (5 bases). This CDR3 region has 14 residues. V was trimmed by 4 bases and J by 4 bases, leaving 11 bases between them. Germline V gives CDR1 SGHNT, CDR2 YYREEE (reference sequence). The CDR3 loop is CASSPRGLNEKLFF. CDR3 DNA: TGTGCCAGCAGCCCAAGGGGCCTTAATGAAAAACTGTTTTTT.

Details on this clone: A much more abundant neighbour one base away suggests this may be a read error. V and J are TRBV19 and TRBJ1-5; 11 bases agree with TRBD1. Germline CDR1 LNHDA, CDR2 SQIVND (reference sequence). The CDR3 is 18 residues long. CDR3 sequence reads: CASSIRAARTGGNQPQNF. DNA for the CDR3: TGTGCCAGTAGTATAAGAGCTGCTAGGACAGGGGGCAATCAGCCCCAGAATTTT.

This clone was detected ten times or more. The chain is built from TRBV3-1 and TRBJ2-7; D tentatively reads TRBD1 or TRBD2 (6 bases each). V lost 4 bases and J 2 bases, leaving 18 bases between the germline ends. The CDR3 consists of 16 residues. The germline V gene has CDR1 LGHDT and CDR2 YNNKEL (reference sequence). CDR3 amino acids: CASSPQGIAATYEQYF. CDR3 coding DNA: TGTGCCAGCAGCCCGCAGGGGATAGCGGCGACCTACGAGCAGTACTTC.

This clone was seen only once. The chain carries TRBV11-2 and TRBJ1-2; D gene unclear. The V gene's germline CDR1 is SGHAT and CDR2 FQNNGV. The CDR3 totals 16 residues. V was clipped by 7 bases and J by 6 bases, with 24 bases between them. This chain's CDR3 is CASNPNWSVKGDGYTF. In nucleotides, the CDR3 is TGTGCCAGCAACCCAAATTGGTCGGTTAAAGGAGATGGCTACACCTTC.

Of note for this clone: Other DNA sequences in this specimen translate into the identical CDR3. The rearrangement uses TRBV19 and TRBJ2-3; D is ambiguous. The CDR3 is made up of 15 amino acids. Looked up from germline, CDR1 is LNHDA and CDR2 is SQIVND (reference sequence). V shed 1 base and J shed 1 base, with 9 bases lying between them. DNA for the CDR3: TGTGCCAGTAGTATAGGAGCCGGGCGCACAGATACGCAGTATTTT. Amino acids: CASSIGAGRTDTQYF.

This clone showed up many times. The chain is built from TRBV6-1 and TRBJ1-2; the D gene is possibly TRBD1 (6 bases). Trimming pared 6 bases from V and 6 bases from J, leaving 11 bases between. CDR1 MNHNS and CDR2 SASEGT come from the germline V gene. The CDR3 has 12 amino acids. The CDR3 reads CASSLTGNGYTF. The CDR3, as DNA: TGTGCCAGCAGCCTAACAGGGAATGGCTACACCTTC.

This clone appeared a single time. The sample contains more than one DNA sequence encoding this CDR3. J is TRBJ2-1 and V is TRBV19, with a possible D match to TRBD2 (6 bases). V shed 5 bases and J shed 6 bases, with 20 bases lying between them. CDR1 and CDR2 (germline): LNHDA, SQIVND (reference sequence). This CDR3 spans 16 amino acids. This CDR3 is CASSPARRGTGNEQFF. In DNA, the CDR3 is TGTGCCAGTAGTCCTGCACGGCGGGGCACGGGCAATGAGCAGTTCTTC.

With respect to this clone: A read error is possible here, since a much larger clone lies one base away. The gene calls are TRBV9 and TRBJ2-3; D ambiguous. The CDR3 covers 15 residues. The germline gives CDR1 SGDLS, CDR2 YYNGEE. Trimming pared 3 bases from V and 0 bases from J, leaving 11 bases between. The CDR3 protein is CASSAELGSTDTQYF. In DNA form, the CDR3 reads TGTGCCAGCAGCGCGGAGCTGGGGAGCACAGATACGCAGTATTTT.